These 12 T cell receptor beta chains were all obtained from the same sample, sequenced in a study of blood T cell repertoires in COVID-19. TCRdb keeps only in-frame clones here, not all; method: immunoSEQ multiplex PCR. The table shows a few hundred thousand clones, with approximately 90% occurring only once. The sample taken for sequencing was peripheral blood. The source is a man aged 55 to 69 who had recovered from COVID-19.

The chain uses TRBV15 and TRBJ2-4; D is ambiguous. This CDR3 has 13 residues. V lost 4 bases to trimming and J lost 9 bases, with 13 bases between them. Germline CDR1 and CDR2: LNHNV and YYDKDF (reference sequence). The CDR3 reads CATSTYLPPIQYF. For the CDR3, the DNA is TGTGCCACCAGCACCTATCTTCCCCCCATTCAGTACTTC. The full variable domain, with the rest looked up from reference TRBV15 and TRBJ2-4, is DAMVIQNPRYQVTQFGKPVTLSCSQTLNHNVMYWYQQKSSQAPKLLFHYYDKDFNNEADTPDNFQSRRPNTSFCFLDIRSPGLGDTAMYLCATSTYLPPIQYFGAGTRLSVL.

This clone occurred once. The V gene is TRBV30, the J gene TRBJ1-4; a possible D gene is TRBD1 (6 bases). This CDR3 comprises 13 residues. The germline gives CDR1 GTSNPN, CDR2 SVGIG (reference sequence). The V gene lost 7 bases and the J gene lost 5 bases, with 14 bases spanning the gap. CDR3 coding DNA: TGTGCCTTAGCAGGGGCCGTCAATGAAAAACTGTTTTTT. This translates into CALAGAVNEKLFF.

The CDR3 DNA reads as TGTGCCAGCAGCGCGAGTGCACCAGGGACCGGGGAGCTGTTTTTT. It codes for CASSASAPGTGELFF. The chain combines TRBV9 with TRBJ2-2; TRBD1 is a possible D gene (5 bases). In germline, CDR1 is SGDLS, CDR2 YYNGEE. The CDR3 spans 15 residues. V was cut by 3 bases and J by 5 bases, with 14 bases left in between.

This clone was recorded once. The CDR3 sequence: CASSSVSEIRSEQFF. In DNA form, the CDR3 reads TGTGCCAGCAGTTCCGTGAGCGAGATCCGCAGTGAGCAGTTCTTC. The rearrangement links TRBV28 to TRBJ2-1; D is uncertain. From germline, CDR1 is MDHEN and CDR2 SYDVKM. The CDR3 consists of 15 residues. The V end was cut by 4 bases, the J end by 9 bases, with 19 bases between.

This clone occurred many times. The chain carries TRBV5-4 and TRBJ1-1, with D maybe TRBD1 (5 bases). The germline gives CDR1 SGHNT, CDR2 YYREEE (reference sequence). CDR3 size: 12 residues. The V end was cut by 2 bases, the J end by 5 bases, with 7 bases between. The CDR3 DNA is TGTGCCAGCAGCTTTCGGGGGACTGAAGCTTTCTTT. This sequence encodes CASSFRGTEAFF.

The rearrangement uses TRBV13 and TRBJ1-6; 7 bases map to TRBD1. The J segment lost 7 bases and the V segment lost 3 bases, leaving 6 bases of the junction unmatched. The CDR3 is made up of 15 amino acids. Germline-derived CDR1 and CDR2 are PRHDT and FYEKMQ (reference sequence). In DNA, the CDR3 is TGTGCCAGCAGCTTGGGTGACAGGGCAAATTCACCCCTCCACTTT. Translated, it gives CASSLGDRANSPLHF.

This sequence joins TRBV5-1 and TRBJ1-1; 11 bases align to TRBD1. Losses at the gene ends were 4 bases for V and 0 bases for J; bases not matched to a gene: 5. There are 16 residues in the CDR3. Germline V gene lookup returns CDR1 SGHRS and CDR2 YFSETQ. As DNA, the CDR3 is TGCGCCAGCAGCCACGGACAGGGGGCGTTGAACACTGAAGCTTTCTTT. Protein sequence: CASSHGQGALNTEAFF.

The chain couples TRBV6-5 to TRBJ2-3; D is possibly TRBD1 (7 bases). The V end was cut by 5 bases, the J end by 0 bases, with 12 bases between. The germline V gene encodes CDR1 MNHEY and CDR2 SVGAGI. The CDR3 consists of 15 residues. The CDR3 is CASSRQGGSTDTQYF. The CDR3 coding sequence is TGTGCCAGCAGTCGACAGGGAGGTAGCACAGATACGCAGTATTTT.

This clone appeared a few times. The rearrangement links TRBV9 to TRBJ1-2; D not certain. Looked up from germline, CDR1 is SGDLS and CDR2 is YYNGEE. V shed 0 bases and J shed 4 bases, with 10 bases lying between them. CDR3 length equals 14 residues. The CDR3 nucleotides read TGTGCCAGCAGCGTAGGTGGAGGAACCTATGGCTACACCTTC. Protein: CASSVGGGTYGYTF.

As for this clone: At the DNA level, this CDR3 is encoded by other sequences in the same sample as well. This sequence joins TRBV10-3 and TRBJ1-1, with D possibly matching TRBD1 (6 bases). Trimming removed 2 bases from V and 1 base from J, with 11 bases in between. The CDR3 totals 15 residues. CDR1 and CDR2 from the germline V gene are ENHRY and SYGVKD. The CDR3 sequence: CAISEGLGQNTEAFF. CDR3 DNA sequence: TGTGCCATCAGTGAGGGGTTGGGACAGAACACTGAAGCTTTCTTT.

This chain uses TRBV7-2 with TRBJ2-7, with D tentatively TRBD1 (6 bases). Germline loops: CDR1 SGHTA, CDR2 FQGNSA. CDR3 length: 16 residues. V shed 5 bases and J shed 10 bases, with 27 bases lying between them. CDR3 protein: CASSLPSTGSLGFQYF. Here the CDR3 DNA reads TGTGCCAGCAGCCTTCCTTCTACAGGGTCTTTGGGATTTCAGTACTTC.

V gene TRBV14 combines with J gene TRBJ2-7, with D unclear. Looked up from germline, CDR1 is SGHDN and CDR2 is FVKESK. The CDR3 is made up of 12 amino acids. V gave up 4 bases and J gave up 4 bases, with 8 bases separating them. The CDR3: CASSLTSYEQYF. Written as DNA, the CDR3 is TGTGCCAGCAGCCTCACGAGTTACGAGCAGTACTTC. Looking up the rest from reference TRBV14 and TRBJ2-7 gives the full variable domain: EAGVTQFPSHSVIEKGQTVTLRCDPISGHDNLYWYRRVMGKEIKFLLHFVKESKQDESGMPNNRFLAERTGGTYSTLKVQPAELEDSGVYFCASSLTSYEQYFGPGTRLTVT.